This T cell receptor (beta chain) was recovered during a study of cytomegalovirus exposure and HLA in healthy donors. Study results and limitations: Apparent HLA restriction characterized most CMV-associated TCR beta chains in a later analysis. Per a prior analysis, the majority of TCR beta V segments were productive roughly 90% or roughly 30% of the time. Usually a TCR sequence was rare, but some public TCRs were found in many donors.

The CDR3 has 12 amino acids. The germline V gene encodes CDR1 MDHEN and CDR2 SYDVKM. V lost 7 bases, J lost 3 bases, and 10 bases lay in between. Primers included in the PCR were 60 Vbeta and 13 Jbeta primers. Original data processing: A later analysis counted around 74 million unique TCR beta chains, some 11 million shared. Assay: immunoSEQ multiplex PCR; the TCRdb copy retains only in-frame clones and omits some. That table is the source of V, J and clone size, and D and trimming were worked out from the DNA. The sample lists approximately 150,000 clones, roughly four fifths occurring once. About this clone: The antigen is unknown.

This sequence was found in a man in his late teens or twenties in good health and CMV-seropositive. What was sequenced was PBMCs. The V gene is TRBV28, the J gene TRBJ2-7, with a weak D call TRBD2 (5 bases). CDR3 DNA: TGTGCCAGCACCGGGAATCTCTACGAGCAGTACTTC. Translated, it gives CASTGNLYEQYF.